This TCR beta chain originates from a study of blood T cell repertoires in COVID-19 (TCRdb year 2020). Looking at the study overall: The collaborator samples originated in the United States, Italy and Spain and spanned the acute and convalescent phases of COVID-19. The prospective study material was composed of cDNA or gDNA derived from T cells, B-cell-depleted T cells, or PBMCs. The dataset comprised deeply sampled blood TCRbeta repertoires from subjects exposed to, actively infected with, or recovered from COVID-19. A freely available public database, intended as a resource for researchers studying the immune response to SARS-CoV-2, is where the repertoires were released. The samples were drawn from the first 160 participants of the ongoing ImmuneRACE study and from roughly 1,300 subjects provided by 6 global collaborators. A de-identified subject ID, COVID-19 status, age in years and sex were almost always included in the sample metadata. Where available, HLA class I and class II types were obtained from metadata supplied by the sample provider rather than from assay-based typing. Points the paper makes about the study in general: Clinical and demographic metadata were provided uncurated, with the amount varying by source and participant.

TCRbeta CDR3 regions were amplified from genomic DNA by means of the immunoSEQ Assay, a bias-controlled multiplex PCR. For the original study's pipeline: The number of nucleated cells in each sample was estimated from the amplification of reference gene primers within the assay. To quantify the absolute abundance of each unique TCRbeta CDR3 rearrangement, sequence reads were collapsed and filtered. For each sample, productive Simpson clonality was calculated by taking the square root of Simpson's diversity index across productive rearrangements. TCRdb's version of the immuneACCESS table is confined to in-frame rearrangements and falls short of the full clone set. An unresolved V gene accounts for under half of the shortfall where checked; the remainder is of unknown origin. The V and J calls and clone size come from that table; D and trimming were worked out from the DNA. The sample yields around 150,000 clones; roughly 85% were counted once. The biggest ten clones account for under 3.5% of the sample.

The V and J ends are trimmed by 0 bases and 0 bases, leaving 9 bases between them. The germline V gene (reference sequence) gives CDR1 as MNHEY and CDR2 as SMNVEV. The CDR3 numbers 17 residues from cysteine through phenylalanine. Just CDR3 DNA is preserved here, 51 bases in frame from base 1. The collaborating institutions used their own protocols to collect whole blood in K2EDTA tubes. Collaborator samples were shipped for TCRbeta analysis as frozen whole blood, isolated PBMCs, or DNA extracted from either sample type. For this clone: Its recognized antigen is unknown. Qualities for individual bases were not recorded, and no much larger clone is one base off.

The sample taken for sequencing was peripheral blood. This receptor was taken from a man in his 70s with acute or convalescent COVID-19. In this chain, TRBV27 is recombined with TRBJ2-6, with TRBD2 perhaps the D gene, on 5 matching bases. The CDR3 protein: CASSLSGMFSGANVLTF. The DNA sequence follows: TGTGCCAGCAGTTTATCCGGGATGTTCTCTGGGGCCAACGTCCTGACTTTC.